This T cell receptor (beta chain) appears in the sequencing data of a study of graft-versus-host responses after intestinal transplantation. Study as a whole: Transplants given to recipients were multivisceral, liver-intestinal, or isolated intestinal. Uniformly, recipients were administered anti-thymocyte globulin induction with subsequent tacrolimus and steroids for roughly three years. Study-wide findings and caveats: Recipient marrow contained GvH clones, some of which appeared first in ileum or blood. HvG clone declines early post-transplant were associated with peak circulating GvH levels.

As regards this clone: The antigen remains undetermined.

Measured with immunoSEQ multiplex PCR; TCRdb has only the in-frame clones, and not every one. The sample records tens of thousands of clones, approximately 94% being singletons. This CDR3 has 12 residues. V was trimmed by 8 bases and J by 7 bases, leaving 11 bases between them. The germline V gene encodes CDR1 SEHNR and CDR2 FQNEAQ (reference sequence). The material was unstimulated CD4+ T cells sorted from spleen or lymph node cells, obtained before transplant. The gene calls are TRBV7-9 and TRBJ1-4; D gene ambiguous. This receptor was taken from a human donor who was the organ donor for an intestinal transplant. The DNA for the CDR3 is TGTGCCAGCGGGCATCAGAGTGAAAAACTGTTTTTT. Its translation: CASGHQSEKLFF.